A single sample gave rise to the 5 T cell receptor beta chains below, sequenced in a study of blood T cell repertoires in COVID-19. Clones were read by immunoSEQ multiplex PCR, and TCRdb kept only the in-frame ones, dropping some. The sample yields 200,000 to 300,000 clones, roughly 85% seen once. The specimen was peripheral blood. The origin of the receptors is a man over 45 with COVID-19, enrolled during active disease.

The chain combines TRBV4-1 with TRBJ2-5; D gene ambiguous. V lost 2 bases to trimming and J lost 3 bases, with 10 bases between them. CDR1 and CDR2 (germline): MGHRA, YSYEKL. The CDR3 consists of 14 residues. The CDR3 loop is CASSQPTTEETQYF. As DNA, the CDR3 is TGCGCCAGCAGCCAACCTACTACGGAAGAGACCCAGTACTTC.

The DNA of the CDR3 is TGTGCCAGCAGCCAAGTGGCCTCCTACCGGGGGGCGCGGTACGAGCAGTACTTC. This gives the protein CASSQVASYRGARYEQYF. The rearrangement uses TRBV3-1 (or the pseudogene TRBV3-2) and TRBJ2-7, with D possibly matching TRBD2 (7 bases). Germline CDR1 and CDR2: LGHDT and YNNKEL (reference sequence). V dropped 1 base and J dropped 4 bases, with 23 bases sitting between them. There are 18 residues in the CDR3.

The rearrangement uses TRBV3-1 (or the pseudogene TRBV3-2) and TRBJ1-6; maybe TRBD1 (5 bases). V was trimmed by 3 bases and J by 6 bases, leaving 15 bases between them. Per the germline V gene, CDR1 is LGHDT and CDR2 is YNNKEL (reference sequence). The CDR3 has 16 residues. CDR3 nucleotides: TGTGCCAGCAGCCACGGGGGACTCCAGATTAATTCACCCCTCCACTTT. Translating it yields CASSHGGLQINSPLHF.

The rearrangement links TRBV6-4 to TRBJ2-3, with D perhaps TRBD2 (7 bases). The CDR3 runs 15 residues. Germline V gene data show CDR1 as MRHNA and CDR2 as SNTAGT. V gave up 6 bases and J gave up 5 bases, with 18 bases separating them. The CDR3 DNA follows: TGTGCCAGCAGCGCCCGGGGGGCGGGGGAAGATACGCAGTATTTT. Translated, it gives CASSARGAGEDTQYF.

The rearrangement joins TRBV5-6 to TRBJ2-5; 7 nucleotides line up with TRBD2. The CDR3 runs to 13 residues. V lost 5 bases, J lost 4 bases, and 5 bases stayed unmatched. From germline, CDR1 is SGHDT and CDR2 YYEEEE. Here the CDR3 reads CASSRLAIETQYF. Written as DNA, the CDR3 is TGTGCCAGCAGTCGACTAGCCATAGAGACCCAGTACTTC.